Sequencing of this T cell receptor beta chain was carried out in a study of cytomegalovirus exposure and HLA in healthy donors. At the level of the study: From some 190 million T cells, an earlier analysis saw some 120 million unique TCR beta sequences.

The CDR3 runs 15 residues. The ends lost 5 bases at V and 8 bases at J; junction bases unmatched: 10. Germline V lookup: CDR1 SEHNR, CDR2 FQNEAQ (reference sequence). Primers for the PCR totalled 60 Vbeta and 13 Jbeta. Method: immunoSEQ multiplex PCR; TCRdb's copy keeps in-frame clones and lacks some. The sample gives 150,000 to 200,000 clones, about four fifths of which show up once; roughly 1.5% is in the top ten. Study-wide results and limits: In a later analysis, a missense DCLRE1C variant was linked to TCR beta V- and J-gene trimming. Reported results showed that the classifier diagnosed cytomegalovirus status with high specificity and sensitivity.

A remark on this clone: Its antigen is as yet unknown.

The sequence derives from a woman aged 50 to 60 in good health and CMV-seronegative. Sequenced: PBMCs. The rearrangement links TRBV7-9 to TRBJ1-4; 8 bases are shared with TRBD1. This CDR3 reads CASSPPGQGREKLFF. CDR3 in DNA: TGTGCCAGCAGCCCCCCTGGACAGGGTCGGGAAAAACTGTTTTTT.